These 9 T cell receptor beta chains were all obtained from the same sample, sequenced in a study of blood T cell repertoires in COVID-19 (dated by TCRdb to the early 2020s). The library was prepared using the immunoSEQ multiplex PCR assay. Not all clones reach the TCRdb copy of this immuneACCESS table, which keeps in-frame sequences only. Checked studies attribute under half of the gap to unresolved V genes and leave the rest unexplained. Across this sample there are around 200,000 clones, with roughly 84% seen only once. Together, the top ten hold about 4.9% of the sample. Sequenced sample: peripheral blood. Receptor source: an elderly woman with acute or convalescent COVID-19.

This chain uses TRBV15 with TRBJ2-1; D gene unclear. The CDR3 is made up of 13 amino acids. CDR1 and CDR2 (germline): LNHNV, YYDKDF (reference sequence). Deletions cut 5 bases from V and 7 bases from J, with 12 bases between. The CDR3 DNA is TGTGCCACCAGCCCGACTTGGATGAATGAGCAGTTCTTC. Its translation is CATSPTWMNEQFF.

The rearrangement joins TRBV19 to TRBJ1-2; possible D gene TRBD1, 5 bases. With 6 bases removed from V and 4 bases from J, the gap between germline ends came to 9 bases. CDR3 length: 12 residues. Germline V gene lookup returns CDR1 LNHDA and CDR2 SQIVND (reference sequence). The CDR3 loop reads CASRDTIYGYTF. The CDR3 DNA reads as TGTGCCAGTAGGGACACTATCTATGGCTACACCTTC.

The chain uses TRBV18 and TRBJ2-7; the D gene is possibly TRBD1 (6 bases). V lost 3 bases, J lost 9 bases, and 21 bases lay in between. The germline V gene has CDR1 KGHSH and CDR2 LQKENI. The CDR3 contains 15 residues. CDR3 nucleotides: TGTGCCAGCTCACCTACACAGGGACGCGATAAGGTGCAGTACTTC. Translated, it gives CASSPTQGRDKVQYF. Supplemented by reference TRBV18 and TRBJ2-7, the full variable domain reads NAGVMQNPRHLVRRRGQEARLRCSPMKGHSHVYWYRQLPEEGLKFMVYLQKENIIDESGMPKERFSAEFPKEGPSILRIQQVVRGDSAAYFCASSPTQGRDKVQYFGPGTRLTVT.

The J gene is TRBJ1-5, the V gene TRBV18, with D unresolved. The CDR3 runs to 14 residues. Germline V gene sequence: CDR1 KGHSH, CDR2 LQKENI. Trimming cost V 4 bases and J 2 bases, with 9 bases left between them. As DNA, the CDR3 is TGTGCCAGCTCACAATTAGAGGGCAATCAGCCCCAGCATTTT. Protein product: CASSQLEGNQPQHF.

The rearrangement joins TRBV21-1 to TRBJ2-2; TRBD2 is the table's D call, not checked against the DNA. TRBV21-1 is a recognized pseudogene. The CDR3 is 20 residues long. The CDR3 loop is CASSTGLAGGSPENTGELFF. The CDR3 DNA reads TGTGCCAGCAGCACGGGACTAGCGGGAGGGTCCCCTGAGAACACCGGGGAGCTGTTTTTT.

V is TRBV6-2 or TRBV6-3 and J is TRBJ1-1, with D unclear. The V gene lost 6 bases and the J gene lost 1 base, with 12 bases spanning the gap. CDR1 and CDR2 from the germline V gene are MNHEY and SVGEGT. The CDR3 sequence is 14 residues long. The DNA for the CDR3 is TGTGCCAGCAGCCACCCCGGGAAGAACACTGAAGCTTTCTTT. It yields the protein CASSHPGKNTEAFF.

This clone was counted only a few times. The chain carries TRBV4-3 and TRBJ2-7; 16 nucleotides align to TRBD2. Looked up from germline, CDR1 is LGHNA and CDR2 is YSLEER. V dropped 1 base and J dropped 4; count of bases not matched to a gene: 7. The CDR3 has 18 amino acids. The CDR3 region has the DNA TGCGCCAGCAGCCAAGCAGGGACTAGCGGGAGGGCCGGGTACGAGCAGTACTTC. Its protein product is CASSQAGTSGRAGYEQYF.

The V and J genes are TRBV5-1 and TRBJ1-2, with TRBD1 identical over 7 bases. This CDR3 has 17 amino acids. Looked up from germline, CDR1 is SGHRS and CDR2 is YFSETQ. V dropped 3 bases and J dropped 8; count of bases not matched to a gene: 19. The CDR3 region is CASSSYTGVARALGYTF. The CDR3 nucleotides read TGCGCCAGCAGCTCCTACACAGGGGTGGCCAGGGCCCTAGGCTACACCTTC.

The CDR3 here is CASSFLPGRPDEQYF. The CDR3 DNA reads as TGTGCCAGCAGTTTCTTACCCGGGAGGCCCGACGAGCAGTACTTC. V usage is TRBV28 and J usage is TRBJ2-7; 7 bases agree with TRBD2. The V and J ends lost 3 bases and 5 bases, in that order; junction bases with no gene match: 10. Germline CDR1 and CDR2: MDHEN and SYDVKM. The CDR3 is 15 amino acids. Looking up the rest from reference TRBV28 and TRBJ2-7 gives the full variable domain: DVKVTQSSRYLVKRTGEKVFLECVQDMDHENMFWYRQDPGLGLRLIYFSYDVKMKEKGDIPEGYSVSREKKERFSLILESASTNQTSMYLCASSFLPGRPDEQYFGPGTRLTVT.